The clone carrying this TCR beta chain showed up just a few times. Its antigen is not identified. These data come from a study of blood T cells in healthy people across ages. Sample-barcoded 5' priming and a J-beta primer mix drove a second PCR of about 6 to 11 cycles. MiXCR, applied by TCRdb to the 5' RACE reads, yields one record per CDR3 protein. The profile shows over a million distinct CDR3 sequences, 35% to 50% of them singletons. General observations from the study: Shifts in expanded clonotypes may have been confounded by donor CMV status, which was unknown. Unsorted PBMC material precluded a definitive naive versus antigen-experienced comparison.

Germline loops: CDR1 SGHTA, CDR2 FQGNSA. The CDR3 consists of 15 residues. Trimming left V 1 base short and J 4 bases short, with 14 bases between. The chain couples TRBV7-2 to TRBJ2-7; D may be TRBD1 (6 bases). Sequences were obtained from blood. The origin of this receptor is a woman in her fifties or sixties in good health. The chain's CDR3 is CASSLEGGPQYEQYF. The CDR3 DNA follows: TGTGCCAGCAGCTTAGAAGGGGGACCCCAATACGAGCAGTACTTC.